The 13 T cell receptor beta chains below come from one sample, sequenced in a study of human T cells and chemical hapten exposure. TCRdb fed the RACE reads into MiXCR, producing one record per CDR3 protein. Of nearly 110,000 distinct CDR3 sequences in the sample, 9% to 15% are singletons; the top ten hold 1.6%. Regarding time point: pre-sensitization, week 0. Treatment here: therapeutic diphenylcyclopropenone sensitization with weekly scalp DPC. Here the sequenced sample was whole blood, taken in connection with sensitization to the hapten diphenylcyclopropenone (DPC). The receptors derive from a woman aged 45-65 years with alopecia areata. Some clones in this sample may be carry-over from other donors' samples.

CDR3: CATSEGSGGGQPQHF. The CDR3 DNA reads as TGTGCCACCAGTGAGGGTTCCGGCGGCGGACAGCCCCAGCATTTT. The chain joins TRBV24-1 to TRBJ1-5; no clear D gene. The V gene's germline CDR1 is KGHDR and CDR2 SFDVKD. V lost 4 bases and J 7 bases, leaving 16 bases between the germline ends. The CDR3 sequence is 15 residues long.

This clonotype was counted at least ten times. The CDR3 is CASSLGQQQETQYF. Written as DNA, the CDR3 is TGCGCCAGCAGCTTGGGACAGCAGCAAGAGACCCAGTACTTC. The chain uses TRBV5-1 and TRBJ2-5; tentatively, D is TRBD1 (5 bases). With 0 bases removed from V and 2 bases from J, the gap between germline ends came to 8 bases. The germline CDR1 and CDR2 sequences are SGHRS and YFSETQ. The CDR3 covers 14 residues.

This clonotype came up many times. The chain recombines TRBV6-4 with TRBJ1-1; D not certain. There are 13 residues in the CDR3. Deletions cut 4 bases from V and 2 bases from J, with 8 bases between. CDR1 and CDR2 from the germline V gene are MRHNA and SNTAGT. CDR3 sequence: CASSGSRNTEAFF. CDR3 bases: TGTGCCAGCAGTGGGAGCAGAAACACTGAAGCTTTCTTT.

The chain is built from TRBV12-5 and TRBJ2-5, with 7 positions matching TRBD2. The germline V gene has CDR1 LGHNT and CDR2 FRNRAP. The ends lost 5 bases at V and 5 bases at J; junction bases unmatched: 2. The CDR3 consists of 12 residues. The CDR3 bases are TGTGCTAGTGGTACTAGCGAGGAGACCCAGTACTTC. This translates into CASGTSEETQYF.

This clonotype was found a few times. V usage is TRBV27 and J usage is TRBJ1-6, with D tentatively TRBD1 (5 bases). CDR3 length: 14 amino acids. V was trimmed by 6 bases and J by 7 bases, leaving 13 bases between them. CDR1 is MNHEY, CDR2 SMNVEV, per germline (reference sequence). CDR3 in DNA: TGTGCCAGCAGCCAGGGACTGTCAAATTCACCCCTCCACTTT. This encodes CASSQGLSNSPLHF.

The chain recombines TRBV20-1 with TRBJ2-3; D gene unclear. V lost 1 base, J lost 4 bases, and 6 bases lay in between. The CDR3 is 12 amino acids. The germline V gene has CDR1 DFQATT and CDR2 SNEGSKA (reference sequence). CDR3 coding DNA: TGCAGTGCTAGAGGGCAGGCAGATACGCAGTATTTT. Protein product: CSARGQADTQYF.

This clonotype has more than one count but fewer than ten. This rearrangement joins TRBV5-1 to TRBJ1-1; D uncertain. V lost 2 bases to trimming and J lost 3 bases, with 8 bases between them. The CDR3 is 13 amino acids. Germline CDR1 and CDR2: SGHRS and YFSETQ. CDR3 amino acids: CASSFDRDTEAFF. DNA for the CDR3: TGCGCCAGCAGCTTCGACCGGGACACTGAAGCTTTCTTT.

This clonotype was picked up many times. V gene TRBV4-2 combines with J gene TRBJ2-5; D uncertain. The CDR3 sequence is 15 residues long. V was pared by 2 bases and J by 0 bases, with 10 bases between. The germline gives CDR1 LGHNA, CDR2 YNFKEQ. The CDR3 DNA reads TGTGCCAGCAGCCAATCTACCAAGTACCAAGAGACCCAGTACTTC. Protein sequence: CASSQSTKYQETQYF.

The sample holds many counts of this clonotype. The chain combines TRBV7-2 with TRBJ1-5; unclear D gene. The CDR3 length is 15 residues. The ends were cut back, 5 bases at V and 0 bases at J, with 11 bases in the middle. Germline values: CDR1 SGHTA, CDR2 FQGNSA. The CDR3 here is CASSREGGSNQPQHF. The DNA for the CDR3 is TGTGCCAGCAGCCGCGAAGGAGGTAGCAATCAGCCCCAGCATTTT.

This clonotype was observed a few times. The chain uses TRBV5-1 and TRBJ2-7; D ambiguous. Trimming left V 4 bases short and J 1 base short, with 12 bases between. This CDR3 is 14 amino acids long. Per germline, CDR1 SGHRS and CDR2 YFSETQ. The CDR3, as DNA: TGCGCCAGCAGCGTCCGACCGAATTCCTACGAGCAGTACTTC. This translates into CASSVRPNSYEQYF.

J is TRBJ1-1 and V is TRBV5-8, with unresolved D. Trimming stripped 3 bases from V and 5 bases from J, with 5 bases between. CDR1 and CDR2 (germline): SGHTS, YDEGEE. The CDR3 totals 11 residues. The CDR3 here is CASSWRTEAFF. Written as DNA, the CDR3 is TGTGCCAGCAGCTGGAGAACTGAAGCTTTCTTT.

This clonotype was counted ten times or more. The CDR3 sequence: CASSALQAGHYGYTF. The CDR3 bases are TGTGCCAGCAGTGCCCTCCAGGCAGGGCACTATGGCTACACCTTC. The rearrangement links TRBV28 to TRBJ1-2; D may be TRBD1 (5 bases). This CDR3 has 15 residues. V shed 5 bases and J shed 3 bases, with 16 bases lying between them. In germline, CDR1 is MDHEN, CDR2 SYDVKM.

The chain links TRBV7-9 to TRBJ1-4; perhaps TRBD1 as D (5 bases). Trimming took off 2 bases at V and 0 bases at J, with 10 bases between the two ends. CDR1 SEHNR and CDR2 FQNEAQ come from the germline V gene (reference sequence). This CDR3 is built from 16 residues. This CDR3 reads CASSLRQGSTNEKLFF. DNA of the CDR3: TGTGCCAGCAGCTTAAGGCAGGGCTCAACTAATGAAAAACTGTTTTTT.